The rows below give T cell receptor beta chains drawn from one sample of a study of blood T cell repertoires in COVID-19. Sequenced by immunoSEQ multiplex PCR; TCRdb stores in-frame clones only, minus some. This sample has about 240,000 clones, with about four fifths found just once. The specimen sequenced was peripheral blood. The source of these receptors is an elderly woman with acute or convalescent COVID-19. Each CDR3 is given with its conserved first and last residue. A D gene is named only where the DNA matches it firmly. The size of a clone is reported for some rows only, either as once, few or many, or as a class for expanded clones.

NA,TRBJ1-5,TRBV5-1,few,CASSLEAGANQPQHF,TGCGCCAGCAGCTTGGAGGCAGGGGCTAATCAGCCCCAGCATTTT
NA,TRBJ1-4,TRBV28,NA,CASTSHQGNEKLFF,TGTGCCAGCACCTCACACCAGGGAAATGAAAAACTGTTTTTT
NA,TRBJ1-4,TRBV24-1,NA,CATSDPGIEKLFF,TGTGCCACCAGTGACCCGGGGATTGAAAAACTGTTTTTT
NA,TRBJ1-1,TRBV3-1/TRBV3-2,NA,CASSQGWYGGVGTEAFF,TGTGCCAGCAGCCAAGGTTGGTATGGGGGCGTTGGAACTGAAGCTTTCTTT
NA,TRBJ1-4,TRBV7-2,NA,CASSLGGGGAVGEKLFF,TGTGCCAGCAGCTTAGGAGGAGGAGGGGCGGTTGGGGAAAAACTGTTTTTT
NA,TRBJ2-3,TRBV7-3,NA,CASSPPGSPTQYF,TGTGCCAGCAGCCCCCCGGGGTCACCTACGCAGTATTTT
TRBD1,TRBJ1-1,TRBV29-1,NA,CSVRQGGTEAFF,TGCAGCGTTAGACAGGGTGGCACTGAAGCTTTCTTT
NA,TRBJ1-4,TRBV9,NA,CASSVSDWGNEKLFF,TGTGCCAGCAGCGTCTCGGACTGGGGAAATGAAAAACTATTTTTT
TRBD1,TRBJ1-2,TRBV5-5,NA,CASSLDRASYGYTF,TGTGCCAGCAGCTTAGACAGGGCCTCCTATGGCTACACCTTC
TRBD1,TRBJ2-5,TRBV6-6,NA,CASSYPGTGKETQYF,TGTGCCAGCAGTTACCCCGGGACAGGGAAAGAGACCCAGTACTTC
NA,TRBJ1-5,TRBV18,NA,CASSRRESNQPQHF,TGTGCCAGCTCAAGGCGGGAATCAAATCAGCCCCAGCATTTT
NA,TRBJ1-4,TRBV2,NA,CASSASWTSEKLFF,TGTGCCAGCAGTGCCTCGTGGACATCTGAAAAACTGTTTTTT
NA,TRBJ1-3,TRBV27,few,CASRRDFSGNTIYF,TGTGCCAGCAGGCGGGATTTCTCTGGAAACACCATATATTTT
TRBD2,TRBJ2-7,TRBV6-1,NA,CASSVAGGLPYEQYF,TGTGCCAGCAGTGTAGCGGGGGGACTACCCTACGAGCAGTACTTC
TRBD2,TRBJ2-1,TRBV5-5,NA,CASSLASGGAIYPYNEQFF,TGTGCCAGCAGCTTGGCCAGCGGGGGGGCGATTTACCCCTACAATGAGCAGTTCTTC
TRBD1,TRBJ1-2,TRBV2,NA,CASSAQGADYGYTF,TGTGCCAGCAGTGCACAGGGGGCTGACTATGGCTACACCTTC
NA,TRBJ1-6,TRBV7-2,NA,CASTPERNSPLHF,TGTGCCAGCACCCCCGAACGGAATTCACCCCTCCACTTT
NA,TRBJ1-1,TRBV6-5,NA,CASSYGQMNTEAFF,TGTGCCAGCAGTTACGGGCAGATGAACACTGAAGCTTTCTTT
NA,TRBJ1-2,TRBV6-5,NA,CASRASQGNYGYTF,TGTGCCAGCAGAGCGTCCCAGGGGAACTATGGCTACACCTTC
NA,TRBJ1-1,TRBV5-1,NA,CASSTRSAGTEAFF,TGCGCCAGCAGCACAAGGAGTGCCGGCACTGAAGCTTTCTTT
NA,TRBJ1-4,TRBV7-9,few,CASSSRNPNEKLFF,TGTGCCAGCAGCTCGCGAAACCCTAATGAAAAACTGTTTTTT
TRBD2,TRBJ2-2,TRBV19,NA,CATRRGVNTGELFF,TGTGCCACCCGGCGGGGGGTCAACACCGGGGAGCTGTTTTTT
NA,TRBJ1-1,TRBV23-1,NA,CASSQGFGGCGTEAFF,TGCGCCAGCAGTCAGGGGTTCGGGGGGTGTGGTACTGAAGCTTTCTTT
NA,TRBJ1-1,TRBV7-9,NA,CASSSLRGGGTEAFF,TGTGCCAGCAGCTCCCTCAGGGGTGGGGGCACTGAAGCTTTCTTT
TRBD1,TRBJ1-4,TRBV29-1,NA,CSVGDRGGEKLFF,TGCAGCGTCGGGGACAGGGGAGGTGAAAAACTGTTTTTT
TRBD1,TRBJ1-4,TRBV14,NA,CASSRGPFNEKLFF,TGTGCCAGCAGCAGGGGGCCCTTTAATGAAAAACTGTTTTTT
NA,TRBJ1-2,TRBV5-1,NA,CASSPGEGTYGYTF,TGCGCCAGCAGCCCGGGGGAGGGAACATATGGCTACACCTTC
NA,TRBJ2-7,TRBV5-1,few,CASSLSAGDNYEQYF,TGCGCCAGCAGCTTGTCCGCAGGGGACAACTACGAGCAGTACTTC
NA,TRBJ1-6,TRBV28,NA,CASSLEQSNSPLHF,TGTGCCAGCAGTTTAGAACAGTCTAATTCACCCCTCCACTTT
NA,TRBJ2-4,TRBV6-5,NA,CASSYSGNQYF,TGTGCCAGCAGTTACTCCGGTAATCAGTACTTC
TRBD1,TRBJ2-7,TRBV10-3,NA,CAISNGTGGYEQYF,TGTGCCATTTCCAACGGGACAGGGGGCTACGAGCAGTACTTC
TRBD1,TRBJ1-2,TRBV3-1/TRBV3-2,NA,CASSQEAGTGYGYTF,TGTGCCAGCAGCCAAGAAGCCGGGACAGGCTATGGCTACACCTTC
TRBD1,TRBJ1-3,TRBV9,NA,CASSSEQGARGNTIYF,TGTGCCAGCAGCTCAGAACAGGGGGCGCGAGGAAACACCATATATTTT
TRBD1,TRBJ2-1,TRBV28,NA,CASTPTDSRTGEFF,TGTGCCAGCACCCCGACTGATTCCCGGACAGGGGAGTTCTTC
NA,TRBJ2-3,TRBV7-7,NA,CASSPETGYSTDTQYF,TGTGCTAGCAGCCCCGAGACCGGGTATAGCACAGATACGCAGTATTTT
NA,TRBJ1-2,TRBV29-1,NA,CSVNSNYGYTF,TGCAGCGTTAACAGCAACTATGGCTACACCTTC
NA,TRBJ2-7,TRBV5-6,NA,CASSFRRTRSSYEQYF,TGTGCCAGCAGCTTTCGACGGACAAGGAGCTCCTACGAGCAGTACTTC
NA,TRBJ2-7,TRBV5-6,NA,CASSSWARTSEQYF,TGTGCCAGCAGCTCCTGGGCCAGAACAAGCGAGCAGTACTTC
NA,TRBJ2-3,TRBV4-1,NA,CASSPGTSSTDTQYF,TGCGCCAGCAGCCCTGGGACATCGAGCACAGATACGCAGTATTTT
NA,TRBJ2-1,TRBV7-3,few,CASSLRQGTANEQFF,TGTGCCAGCAGTTTACGCCAGGGGACCGCCAATGAGCAGTTCTTC
TRBD1,TRBJ2-7,TRBV18,NA,CASSPLQGTGSYEQYF,TGTGCCAGCTCACCACTACAGGGGACAGGGTCCTACGAGCAGTACTTC
TRBD1,TRBJ2-7,TRBV4-1,NA,CASSPGQGASYEQYF,TGCGCCAGCAGCCCAGGGCAGGGGGCCTCCTACGAGCAGTACTTC
TRBD1,TRBJ2-7,TRBV28,NA,CASSIDRGTYEQYF,TGTGCCAGCAGTATTGACAGGGGGACTTACGAGCAGTACTTC
NA,TRBJ1-2,TRBV27,once,CASSHYRDTDPYGYTF,TGTGCCAGCAGCCACTACAGGGACACAGATCCCTATGGCTACACCTTC
NA,TRBJ1-1,TRBV7-9,once,CASSLVSGGSGGTEAFF,TGTGCCAGCAGCTTAGTTTCCGGGGGAAGCGGCGGAACTGAAGCTTTCTTT
NA,TRBJ1-6,TRBV18,NA,CASSSVQGQSPLHF,TGTGCCAGCTCATCTGTCCAGGGACAATCACCCCTCCACTTT
NA,TRBJ1-1,TRBV19,NA,CASTNIRNTEAFF,TGTGCCAGTACCAACATACGGAACACTGAAGCTTTCTTT
NA,TRBJ2-6,TRBV30,NA,CASPSRQTLSGANVLTF,TGTGCCTCTCCCTCTCGACAGACCCTCTCTGGGGCCAACGTCCTGACTTTC
TRBD1,TRBJ1-6,TRBV28,NA,CASSQQGVNNSPLHF,TGTGCCAGCAGCCAACAGGGGGTAAATAATTCACCCCTCCACTTT
NA,TRBJ2-4,TRBV7-3,NA,CASSPGQSLAKNIQYF,TGTGCCAGCAGCCCCGGACAGTCCCTAGCCAAAAACATTCAGTACTTC
NA,TRBJ1-6,TRBV7-9,NA,CASSLVGSTSPLHF,TGTGCCAGCAGCTTAGTGGGCAGTACTTCACCCCTCCACTTT
TRBD2,TRBJ2-4,TRBV18,NA,CASSPSGLAGASIAKNIQYF,TGTGCCAGCTCACCATCGGGACTAGCGGGGGCCTCAATAGCCAAAAACATTCAGTACTTC
NA,TRBJ1-1,TRBV11-2,NA,CASSTDRGTEAFF,TGTGCCAGCAGCACAGACAGAGGAACTGAAGCTTTCTTT
TRBD1,TRBJ2-6,TRBV4-1,NA,CASSQGQGSGANVLTF,TGCGCCAGCAGCCAAGGACAGGGGTCTGGGGCCAACGTCCTGACTTTC
TRBD1,TRBJ1-2,TRBV28,NA,CASSETRDSNYGYTF,TGTGCCAGCAGTGAAACCCGGGACAGCAACTATGGCTACACCTTC
NA,TRBJ2-3,TRBV11-2,once,CASNRRGTGGTQYF,TGTGCCAGCAACCGGCGGGGTACGGGCGGTACGCAGTATTTT
TRBD1,TRBJ1-5,TRBV24-1,NA,CATSESDRGMGNQPQHF,TGTGCCACCAGTGAGTCCGACAGGGGGATGGGCAATCAGCCCCAGCATTTT